Below are 5 T cell receptor beta chains sequenced from a single sample in a study of quantifying T cell responses using KT2 cells. Study context: cDNA was made from DNase-treated RNA using alpha and beta constant primers.

An oligo carrying a UMI was ligated to the cDNA 3' end. First-round PCR used three to four cycles and beta primers RC1.1 and RC1.2 covering TRBC1 and TRBC2. Via MiXCR, TCRdb re-called the UMI-ligation and nested PCR reads, giving one row per CDR3 protein. The table has 40,000 or so distinct CDR3 sequences, approximately 15% seen once. The sequenced material came from PBMCs spiked with cells of the T cell clone KT2. The receptors shown here come from a human donor.

About this clonotype itself: A much larger clone differs from this one at a single base, so this may be a read error. The CDR3 coding sequence is TGTGCCAGCAGCCCCGACACTGAAAGGAGCTACAACTTC. Protein product: CASSPDTERSYNF. The chain employs TRBV12-3 or TRBV12-4 and TRBJ1-2, with D uncertain. The CDR3 has 13 residues.

The sample holds many counts of this clonotype. The chain recombines TRBV29-1 with TRBJ2-3, with D possibly being TRBD2 (5 bases). Germline V CDR1 and CDR2: SQVTM, ANQGSEA. Trimming took 4 bases from V and 1 from J, leaving 12 bases between them. This CDR3 is built from 14 residues. CDR3 sequence reads: CSVVTGERTDTQYF. For the CDR3, the DNA is TGCAGCGTTGTAACCGGGGAGCGCACAGATACGCAGTATTTT.

The V gene is TRBV12-3 or TRBV12-4, the J gene TRBJ2-7, with 10 bases matching TRBD2. The CDR3 totals 15 residues. V lost 1 base, J lost 7 bases, and 7 bases stayed unmatched. CDR3 nucleotide sequence: TGTGCCAGCAGTTTAGTTCTAGCGGGAGCGGAAGAGCAGTACTTC. Its protein product is CASSLVLAGAEEQYF.

This rearrangement joins TRBV24-1 to TRBJ2-1; 8 positions agree with TRBD1. Germline CDR1 reads KGHDR; CDR2 reads SFDVKD. J lost 4 bases, V lost 2 bases, and 3 bases had no gene match. CDR3 length equals 15 residues. This CDR3 reads CATSDSRDRYNEQFF. Here the CDR3 DNA reads TGTGCCACCAGTGATTCCCGGGACAGGTACAATGAGCAGTTCTTC.

This clonotype was detected only a few times. The chain has TRBV12-3 or TRBV12-4 and TRBJ1-1; no firm D call. The CDR3 covers 13 residues. V was clipped by 3 bases and J by 1 base, with 6 bases between them. Here the CDR3 reads CASSFVSNTEAFF. For the CDR3, the DNA is TGTGCCAGCAGTTTTGTATCGAACACTGAAGCTTTCTTT.